A selection of T cell receptor beta chains follows, all from one sample in a study of blood T cell repertoires in COVID-19. Produced via immunoSEQ multiplex PCR; TCRdb's table is partial and in-frame only. The sample gives 200,000 to 250,000 clones, 70% to 85% of which show up once; 1.3% is in the top ten. The sample was PBMCs or T cells enriched from blood (not recorded which). Receptors were obtained from a woman between 40 and 50 years old with acute COVID-19. Both conserved end residues are part of each CDR3. Each record gives: D gene, clone size, V gene, J gene, CDR3 protein, CDR3 DNA. The D gene is left open where the match is weak. Rows may omit the clone size; those that give it use once, few, many or a size class.

D gene: TRBD2; clone size: -; V gene: TRBV3-1/TRBV3-2; J gene: TRBJ2-1; CDR3 protein: CASSPQRERNNEQFF; CDR3 DNA: TGTGCCAGCAGCCCCCAGCGGGAGAGGAACAATGAGCAGTTCTTC
D gene: -; clone size: -; V gene: TRBV14; J gene: TRBJ2-5; CDR3 protein: CASSQGVELDIQETQYF; CDR3 DNA: TGTGCCAGCAGCCAAGGTGTGGAGCTGGATATCCAAGAGACCCAGTACTTC
D gene: TRBD1; clone size: -; V gene: TRBV28; J gene: TRBJ2-7; CDR3 protein: CASRDRTGLSYEQYF; CDR3 DNA: TGTGCCAGCAGGGACAGGACGGGTCTCTCCTACGAGCAGTACTTC
D gene: TRBD2; clone size: -; V gene: TRBV30; J gene: TRBJ2-5; CDR3 protein: CAWSRGTSVPYQETQYF; CDR3 DNA: TGTGCCTGGAGTCGGGGGACTAGCGTCCCTTACCAAGAGACCCAGTACTTC
D gene: TRBD2; clone size: -; V gene: TRBV4-2; J gene: TRBJ2-7; CDR3 protein: CASRREERGSFGYEQYF; CDR3 DNA: TGTGCCTCAAGGAGAGAGGAGCGGGGTAGCTTCGGCTACGAGCAGTACTTC
D gene: TRBD1; clone size: -; V gene: TRBV9; J gene: TRBJ2-2; CDR3 protein: CASSGTGGTGELFF; CDR3 DNA: TGTGCCAGCAGCGGGACAGGGGGCACCGGGGAGCTGTTTTTT
D gene: -; clone size: once; V gene: TRBV9; J gene: TRBJ2-1; CDR3 protein: CASSVVPSAYNEQFF; CDR3 DNA: TGTGCCAGCAGCGTAGTACCTAGCGCCTACAATGAGCAGTTCTTC
D gene: -; clone size: -; V gene: TRBV6-4; J gene: TRBJ2-6; CDR3 protein: CASSDSRGGANVLTF; CDR3 DNA: TGTGCCAGCAGTGACTCGAGGGGGGGGGCCAACGTCCTGACTTTC
D gene: -; clone size: -; V gene: TRBV7-2; J gene: TRBJ1-2; CDR3 protein: CASSLGRTENYGYTF; CDR3 DNA: TGTGCCAGCAGCTTGGGACGGACAGAGAACTATGGCTACACCTTC
D gene: TRBD2; clone size: -; V gene: TRBV19; J gene: TRBJ2-2; CDR3 protein: CASSIVGGAAGELFF; CDR3 DNA: TGTGCCAGTAGTATAGTCGGGGGGGCCGCCGGGGAGCTGTTTTTT
D gene: TRBD2; clone size: few; V gene: TRBV10-1; J gene: TRBJ2-1; CDR3 protein: CASSPAGTSSYNEQFF; CDR3 DNA: TGCGCCAGCAGCCCTGCCGGGACTAGCAGCTACAATGAGCAGTTCTTC
D gene: TRBD2; clone size: -; V gene: TRBV2; J gene: TRBJ2-2; CDR3 protein: CASREVRRTGELFF; CDR3 DNA: TGTGCCAGTCGGGAGGTCAGGCGGACCGGGGAGCTGTTTTTT
D gene: TRBD1; clone size: -; V gene: TRBV3-1/TRBV3-2; J gene: TRBJ1-1; CDR3 protein: CASSPGQGSGAFF; CDR3 DNA: TGTGCCAGCAGCCCCGGACAGGGATCGGGAGCTTTCTTT
D gene: TRBD2; clone size: -; V gene: TRBV29-1; J gene: TRBJ2-1; CDR3 protein: CSVDRGTSGTLYNEQFF; CDR3 DNA: TGCAGCGTTGATCGGGGGACTAGCGGGACTCTCTACAATGAGCAGTTCTTC
D gene: TRBD1; clone size: -; V gene: TRBV6-1; J gene: TRBJ2-2; CDR3 protein: CASSEIQGGNTGELFF; CDR3 DNA: TGTGCCAGCAGTGAAATACAGGGGGGGAACACCGGGGAGCTGTTTTTT
D gene: TRBD2; clone size: few; V gene: TRBV5-1; J gene: TRBJ2-7; CDR3 protein: CASSPDGLGVVLQYF; CDR3 DNA: TGCGCCAGCAGCCCGGACGGACTAGGGGTAGTCTTGCAGTACTTC
D gene: TRBD2; clone size: -; V gene: TRBV7-9; J gene: TRBJ2-2; CDR3 protein: CASTGLGLAGENTGELFF; CDR3 DNA: TGTGCCAGCACGGGGTTAGGACTAGCGGGAGAGAACACCGGGGAGCTGTTTTTT
D gene: -; clone size: -; V gene: TRBV6-5; J gene: TRBJ1-1; CDR3 protein: CASSPVNTEAFF; CDR3 DNA: TGTGCCAGCAGTCCTGTGAACACTGAAGCTTTCTTT
D gene: -; clone size: few; V gene: TRBV9; J gene: TRBJ2-2; CDR3 protein: CASSATGANTGELFF; CDR3 DNA: TGTGCCAGCAGCGCTACAGGTGCGAACACCGGGGAGCTGTTTTTT
D gene: -; clone size: few; V gene: TRBV7-2; J gene: TRBJ2-7; CDR3 protein: CASSPAPLVGEQYF; CDR3 DNA: TGTGCCAGCAGCCCAGCTCCCCTAGTCGGCGAGCAGTACTTC
D gene: TRBD1; clone size: once; V gene: TRBV30; J gene: TRBJ2-5; CDR3 protein: CAWSVQESGRGLETQYF; CDR3 DNA: TGTGCCTGGAGTGTACAGGAGAGTGGCAGGGGGCTTGAGACCCAGTACTTC
D gene: -; clone size: once; V gene: TRBV7-8; J gene: TRBJ2-2; CDR3 protein: CASSLGQRTGELFF; CDR3 DNA: TGTGCCAGCAGCTTAGGACAGAGGACCGGGGAGCTGTTTTTT
D gene: TRBD2; clone size: -; V gene: TRBV7-9; J gene: TRBJ2-1; CDR3 protein: CASSLGYGTKTLEQFF; CDR3 DNA: TGTGCCAGCAGCTTAGGGTACGGGACTAAAACTCTTGAGCAGTTCTTC
D gene: TRBD1; clone size: -; V gene: TRBV19; J gene: TRBJ2-7; CDR3 protein: CASSSGQGYEQYF; CDR3 DNA: TGTGCCAGTAGCTCGGGACAGGGCTACGAGCAGTACTTC
D gene: -; clone size: -; V gene: TRBV18; J gene: TRBJ1-1; CDR3 protein: CASSARAVKGTEAFF; CDR3 DNA: TGTGCCAGCTCAGCCCGGGCCGTCAAGGGGACTGAAGCTTTCTTT
D gene: -; clone size: -; V gene: TRBV19; J gene: TRBJ1-6; CDR3 protein: CASSTAQGRGMGSPLHF; CDR3 DNA: TGTGCCAGTAGTACGGCCCAGGGTAGGGGTATGGGGTCACCCCTCCACTTT
D gene: TRBD1; clone size: -; V gene: TRBV6-4; J gene: TRBJ1-2; CDR3 protein: CASSPGQGQYGYTF; CDR3 DNA: TGTGCCAGCAGTCCGGGACAGGGGCAGTATGGCTACACCTTC
D gene: -; clone size: -; V gene: TRBV18; J gene: TRBJ2-2; CDR3 protein: CASSRGQTNTGELFF; CDR3 DNA: TGTGCCAGCTCACGAGGTCAAACGAACACCGGGGAGCTGTTTTTT
D gene: -; clone size: -; V gene: TRBV28; J gene: TRBJ2-7; CDR3 protein: CASSGLGYEQYF; CDR3 DNA: TGTGCCAGCTCCGGACTTGGCTACGAGCAGTACTTC
D gene: -; clone size: -; V gene: TRBV30; J gene: TRBJ1-5; CDR3 protein: CAWSVDLPPGAQHF; CDR3 DNA: TGTGCCTGGAGTGTGGACCTACCCCCCGGGGCCCAGCATTTT
D gene: -; clone size: -; V gene: TRBV5-5; J gene: TRBJ1-1; CDR3 protein: CASSLSPGDFTEAFF; CDR3 DNA: TGTGCCAGCAGCTTGAGTCCAGGGGATTTCACTGAAGCTTTCTTT
D gene: TRBD2; clone size: -; V gene: TRBV7-9; J gene: TRBJ2-1; CDR3 protein: CASSSLTGGYSYNEQFF; CDR3 DNA: TGTGCCAGCAGCTCCCTTACGGGGGGGTACTCCTACAATGAGCAGTTCTTC
D gene: -; clone size: few; V gene: TRBV2; J gene: TRBJ1-5; CDR3 protein: CASSDRVFKPQHF; CDR3 DNA: TGTGCCAGCAGTGACAGGGTTTTTAAGCCCCAGCATTTT
D gene: TRBD2; clone size: -; V gene: TRBV3-1/TRBV3-2; J gene: TRBJ2-7; CDR3 protein: CASSQGGGSQYEQYF; CDR3 DNA: TGTGCCAGCAGCCAAGGAGGCGGGAGTCAGTACGAGCAGTACTTC
D gene: -; clone size: few; V gene: TRBV29-1; J gene: TRBJ1-1; CDR3 protein: CSAVTVMNTEAFF; CDR3 DNA: TGCAGCGCTGTGACAGTAATGAACACTGAAGCTTTCTTT
D gene: TRBD1; clone size: once; V gene: TRBV5-1; J gene: TRBJ1-4; CDR3 protein: CASSSGQANEKLFF; CDR3 DNA: TGCGCCAGCAGCTCGGGACAGGCGAATGAAAAACTGTTTTTT
D gene: -; clone size: -; V gene: TRBV29-1; J gene: TRBJ2-7; CDR3 protein: CSVEDDGSSYEQYF; CDR3 DNA: TGCAGCGTTGAAGATGACGGGAGCTCCTACGAGCAGTACTTC
D gene: TRBD2; clone size: -; V gene: TRBV18; J gene: TRBJ2-1; CDR3 protein: CASSSRGVAGGEQFF; CDR3 DNA: TGTGCCAGCTCATCCCGCGGGGTAGCGGGAGGTGAGCAGTTCTTC
D gene: -; clone size: -; V gene: TRBV2; J gene: TRBJ2-7; CDR3 protein: CASIAETLGGYEQYF; CDR3 DNA: TGTGCCAGCATTGCTGAGACGCTAGGTGGTTACGAGCAGTACTTC
D gene: -; clone size: -; V gene: TRBV3-1/TRBV3-2; J gene: TRBJ2-1; CDR3 protein: CASTSLVGGNNEQFF; CDR3 DNA: TGTGCCAGCACGTCCCTCGTCGGGGGTAACAATGAGCAGTTCTTC
D gene: -; clone size: -; V gene: TRBV28; J gene: TRBJ1-2; CDR3 protein: CASTQGFYGYTF; CDR3 DNA: TGTGCCAGCACCCAGGGATTCTATGGCTACACCTTC
D gene: -; clone size: -; V gene: TRBV4-2; J gene: TRBJ1-4; CDR3 protein: CASSQDEFNEKLFF; CDR3 DNA: TGTGCCAGCAGCCAAGACGAGTTTAATGAAAAACTGTTTTTT
D gene: TRBD1; clone size: -; V gene: TRBV6-1; J gene: TRBJ1-2; CDR3 protein: CASSETGGYGYTF; CDR3 DNA: TGTGCCAGCAGTGAAACAGGGGGCTATGGCTACACCTTC
D gene: TRBD1; clone size: once; V gene: TRBV24-1; J gene: TRBJ2-3; CDR3 protein: CATSAGDRYTDTQYF; CDR3 DNA: TGTGCCACCAGTGCTGGGGACAGGTACACAGATACGCAGTATTTT
D gene: TRBD1; clone size: many; V gene: TRBV9; J gene: TRBJ2-7; CDR3 protein: CASSVRTGDEQYF; CDR3 DNA: TGTGCCAGCAGCGTTCGCACAGGGGACGAGCAGTACTTC
D gene: -; clone size: once; V gene: TRBV2; J gene: TRBJ1-1; CDR3 protein: CASSEGGKITEAFF; CDR3 DNA: TGTGCCAGCAGTGAAGGTGGCAAGATTACGGAAGCTTTCTTT
D gene: TRBD2; clone size: -; V gene: TRBV7-9; J gene: TRBJ2-1; CDR3 protein: CASSLTASGIDNEQFF; CDR3 DNA: TGTGCCAGCAGCCTCACCGCTAGCGGGATAGACAATGAGCAGTTCTTC
D gene: -; clone size: -; V gene: TRBV6-5; J gene: TRBJ2-7; CDR3 protein: CASSRTRYEQYF; CDR3 DNA: TGTGCCAGCTCACGTACACGCTACGAGCAGTACTTC
D gene: -; clone size: -; V gene: TRBV28; J gene: TRBJ1-5; CDR3 protein: CASSHSIGGMDQPQHF; CDR3 DNA: TGTGCCAGCAGTCACTCCATAGGAGGGATGGACCAGCCCCAGCATTTT
D gene: -; clone size: -; V gene: TRBV18; J gene: TRBJ2-4; CDR3 protein: CASSPPGLLNIQYF; CDR3 DNA: TGTGCCAGCTCACCACCCGGACTCTTGAACATTCAGTACTTC
D gene: -; clone size: -; V gene: TRBV7-2; J gene: TRBJ2-3; CDR3 protein: CASSSSGYTDTQYF; CDR3 DNA: TGTGCCAGCAGCTCCTCAGGTTACACAGATACGCAGTATTTT
D gene: TRBD1; clone size: -; V gene: TRBV5-6; J gene: TRBJ1-5; CDR3 protein: CASSFGDRGRAVGQPQHF; CDR3 DNA: TGTGCCAGCAGCTTTGGGGACAGGGGGCGCGCGGTTGGTCAGCCCCAGCATTTT
D gene: TRBD1; clone size: once; V gene: TRBV27; J gene: TRBJ2-3; CDR3 protein: CASSLSPRGQGSTDTQYF; CDR3 DNA: TGTGCCAGCAGTTTATCGCCGCGTGGACAGGGCAGCACAGATACGCAGTATTTT
D gene: TRBD1; clone size: -; V gene: TRBV5-5; J gene: TRBJ2-7; CDR3 protein: CASSKGTGRPIDEQYF; CDR3 DNA: TGTGCCAGCAGCAAAGGGACAGGACGACCTATCGACGAGCAGTACTTC